This TCR beta chain was sequenced for a study of T cells after yellow fever vaccination. TCRdb redid the calling of the 5' RACE reads with MiXCR, one entry per CDR3 protein. The sample lists 300,000 to 350,000 distinct CDR3 sequences, roughly 10% seen once, with roughly 3% in the top ten. V lost 5 bases to trimming and J lost 5 bases, with 18 bases between them. Germline V CDR1 and CDR2: MDHEN, SYDVKM. The CDR3 covers 16 residues. The clonotype was recovered from a young man who received the YFV17D yellow fever vaccine. The chain couples TRBV28 to TRBJ2-2; D perhaps matches TRBD1 (5 bases). The starting material was CD4+ T cells sorted from PBMCs, obtained 45 days after the yellow fever booster vaccination. CDR3 sequence (DNA): TGTGCCAGCAGTCCCTCAGGGTCCGGCTATACCGGGGAGCTGTTTTTT. This translates into CASSPSGSGYTGELFF.